A single sample gave rise to the 9 T cell receptor beta chains below, sequenced in a study of neurological immune-mediated disorders. Using its own MiXCR run on the 5' RACE reads, TCRdb lists one record per CDR3 protein. This table has tens of thousands of distinct CDR3 sequences, roughly 4.8% appearing once. Sequenced: PBMCs. These receptors all come from a woman in her 70s with multiple sclerosis.

There are many counts of this clonotype. This rearrangement joins TRBV7-2 to TRBJ2-5; D might be TRBD1 (6 bases). The length of the CDR3 is 12 residues. Trimming stripped 3 bases from V and 9 bases from J, with 11 bases between. Germline lookup yields CDR1 SGHTA and CDR2 FQGNSA. CDR3 DNA sequence: TGTGCCAGCAGCTTTGGGACACCGTCCCAGTACTTC. This gives the protein CASSFGTPSQYF.

In regard to this clonotype: A much larger clone lies one base from this, so it may be a read error. The chain employs TRBV7-2 and TRBJ2-5, with 8 bases aligning to TRBD1. Germline V gene lookup returns CDR1 SGHTA and CDR2 FQGNSA. This CDR3 is built from 13 residues. For the CDR3, the DNA is TGTGCCAGCAGCGCGGACAGGGATGAGACCAAGTACTTC. Residues: CASSADRDETKYF.

Sample share makes this clonotype medium-sized (0.01 to 0.1%). The chain is built from TRBV20-1 and TRBJ2-7; D unclear. V was clipped by 3 bases and J by 5 bases, with 14 bases between them. The CDR3 runs 13 residues. Germline assignment: CDR1 DFQATT and CDR2 SNEGSKA (reference sequence). In DNA, the CDR3 is TGCAGTGCTAGCGTCAGGCGGAACGACGAGCAGTACTTC. Translated, it gives CSASVRRNDEQYF.

This clonotype has just a few counts. The chain uses TRBV7-9 and TRBJ2-3, with D possibly matching TRBD1 (6 bases). The CDR3 is 14 amino acids. The V gene's germline CDR1 is SEHNR and CDR2 FQNEAQ (reference sequence). V lost 5 bases to trimming and J lost 5 bases, with 14 bases between them. The CDR3 spells CASSRETGGDTQYF. CDR3 in DNA: TGTGCCAGCAGCCGAGAGACAGGCGGAGATACGCAGTATTTT.

This chain connects TRBV7-2 to TRBJ2-2, with 7 bases that match TRBD1. Trimming cost V 1 base and J 1 base; bases outside gene matches: 3. CDR1 is SGHTA, CDR2 FQGNSA, per germline. The CDR3 is made up of 16 amino acids. The CDR3 protein is CASSLGPGGNTGELFF. The CDR3 bases are TGTGCCAGCAGCTTAGGCCCAGGGGGGAACACCGGGGAGCTGTTTTTT.

This clonotype occurred many times. The chain links TRBV6-2 or TRBV6-3 to TRBJ2-1, with D hard to call. This CDR3 comprises 10 residues. The germline V and J ends were trimmed by 4 bases and 9 bases, with 4 bases remaining between them. Looked up from germline, CDR1 is MNHEY and CDR2 is SVGEGT. CDR3 residues: CASSFVEQFF. The CDR3 DNA reads as TGTGCCAGCAGTTTTGTTGAGCAGTTCTTC.

Many counts were recorded for this clonotype. The rearrangement links TRBV29-1 to TRBJ2-1, with 13 bases identical to TRBD2. Germline V lookup: CDR1 SQVTM, CDR2 ANQGSEA. CDR3 size: 16 residues. After removal of 5 bases from V and 7 bases from J, the junction contained 11 bases not matched to a gene. The CDR3 spells CSVSPGLAGKGNEQFF. Here the CDR3 DNA reads TGCAGCGTTAGCCCGGGACTAGCGGGAAAAGGTAATGAGCAGTTCTTC.

This clonotype was recorded many times. The rearrangement links TRBV14 to TRBJ2-1; D is unclear. In germline, CDR1 is SGHDN, CDR2 FVKESK. The length of the CDR3 is 17 residues. Trimming pared 0 bases from V and 2 bases from J, leaving 14 bases between. Written as DNA, the CDR3 is TGTGCCAGCAGCCAAGATGAACACGGGCGCCCCTACAATGAGCAGTTCTTC. It codes for CASSQDEHGRPYNEQFF.

This clonotype was recorded many times. The chain employs TRBV12-3 or TRBV12-4 and TRBJ2-5, with unresolved D. V lost 2 bases to trimming and J lost 1 base, with 11 bases between them. The CDR3 length is 15 residues. The DNA of the CDR3 is TGTGCCAGCAGTTTATCCGGCTCGACCCAAGAGACCCAGTACTTC. Protein: CASSLSGSTQETQYF.